This TCR beta chain comes out of a study of shared clonotypes between healthy human individuals. Some clones are missing from TCRdb's copy, which holds only in-frame ones; the method was immunoSEQ multiplex PCR. The repertoire consists of about 490,000 clones, with around 80% occurring once and the leading ten covering 10% to 15%. Germline values: CDR1 SNHLY, CDR2 FYNNEI. Trimming removed 7 bases at V and 6 bases at J, with 30 bases between. The CDR3 sequence is 19 residues long. Source material: PBMCs. The V call is TRBV2, the J call TRBJ2-2, with D perhaps matching TRBD2 (7 bases). This receptor was taken from a woman aged 35 to 49 in good health. Some clones in this sample may be carry-over from other donors' samples. CDR3 region: CASIPAPGKAGEGAGELFF. CDR3 DNA: TGTGCCAGCATCCCTGCCCCCGGGAAGGCGGGAGAGGGGGCCGGGGAGCTGTTTTTT.